Sequencing of this T cell receptor (beta chain) was carried out in a study of shared clonotypes between healthy human individuals. On the study more broadly: Three CD4 naive, three CD4 memory, two CD8 naive and one CD8 memory plate were used per donor.

Profiling relied on immunoSEQ multiplex PCR, and the TCRdb table lists in-frame clones only, not all of them. The data show around 2.5 million clones, 93% seen once. Regarding the study as a whole: Rarefaction showed sorted-subset sequencing was incomplete despite large depth.

As to this clone: The antigen is not known.

This TCR derives from a man between 18 and 29 years old in good health. Some clones in this sample may be carry-over from other donors' samples. Sequencing input: naive CD4+ T cells from PBMCs. Sample subset: CD45RA+ positively selected.

Here the CDR3 reads CASSRASGRVNEQFF. The CDR3 region has the DNA TGCGCCAGCAGCCGGGCTAGCGGGAGGGTCAATGAGCAGTTCTTC. The J gene is TRBJ2-1, the V gene TRBV5-1; TRBD2 agrees at 12 bases. V shed 4 bases and J 6 bases; nucleotides not matched to a gene: 5. The CDR3 covers 15 residues. Germline values: CDR1 SGHRS, CDR2 YFSETQ.